What follows describes a single T cell receptor (beta chain). The antigen is not known. The CDR3 runs to 15 residues. Trimming removed 4 bases at V and 2 bases at J, with 14 bases between. In germline, CDR1 is SGHRS, CDR2 YFSETQ. PCR was performed a second time for roughly 7 to 11 cycles using a sample-barcoded 5' primer and a J-beta primer mix. MiXCR, applied by TCRdb to the 5' RACE reads, yields one record per CDR3 protein. The sample yields some 790,000 distinct CDR3 sequences, more than 25% seen once. These data come from a study of blood T cells in healthy people across ages. Overall study context: Template switching captured about one barcoded beta molecule per two T cells.

Overall study findings and caveats: Long-lived donors exceeded aged donors in naive CD4+ cells and diversity. Expanded clonotype shifts may have been confounded, as the donors had an unknown CMV status.

This receptor was obtained from an elderly woman in good health. This chain joins TRBV5-1 and TRBJ2-3; D is perhaps TRBD2 (6 bases). Sequences were obtained from blood. The CDR3, as DNA: TGCGCCAGCAGCACCCTTCTAGCGATCACAGATACGCAGTATTTT. Translating it yields CASSTLLAITDTQYF.